The TCR beta chain under discussion was sequenced for a study of cytomegalovirus exposure and HLA in healthy donors. The wider study: A prior analysis found about 120 million unique TCR beta sequences from 150 million to 200 million T cells.

Concerning this clone: Its specificity is unknown.

Researchers ran the PCR with 60 Vbeta and 13 Jbeta primers. The protocol was immunoSEQ multiplex PCR, while the TCRdb copy is restricted to in-frame clones and leaves out a portion. The sample consists of about 160,000 clones, around 80% of them appearing once. Study-wide points: Earlier findings revealed that most TCR beta V segments proved productive either about 87% or about 30% of the time. A later analysis showed HLA-associated TCR beta chains outstripping equally common others in clonal expansion. Association with HLA alleles at 0.05 false discovery rate was found for 16,951 TCR beta sequences in a later analysis.

The CDR3 has 14 residues. The V gene lost 2 bases and the J gene lost 2 bases, with 10 bases spanning the gap. Germline V CDR1 and CDR2: MNHNY, SVGAGI (reference sequence). The sample consisted of PBMCs. V is TRBV6-6 and J is TRBJ2-7; perhaps TRBD1 as D (6 bases). The receptor was isolated from a woman between 50 and 59 years old in good health and CMV-seropositive. CDR3 loop: CASSYTDSTYEQYF. The CDR3 nucleotides are TGTGCCAGCAGTTACACGGACAGTACCTACGAGCAGTACTTC.